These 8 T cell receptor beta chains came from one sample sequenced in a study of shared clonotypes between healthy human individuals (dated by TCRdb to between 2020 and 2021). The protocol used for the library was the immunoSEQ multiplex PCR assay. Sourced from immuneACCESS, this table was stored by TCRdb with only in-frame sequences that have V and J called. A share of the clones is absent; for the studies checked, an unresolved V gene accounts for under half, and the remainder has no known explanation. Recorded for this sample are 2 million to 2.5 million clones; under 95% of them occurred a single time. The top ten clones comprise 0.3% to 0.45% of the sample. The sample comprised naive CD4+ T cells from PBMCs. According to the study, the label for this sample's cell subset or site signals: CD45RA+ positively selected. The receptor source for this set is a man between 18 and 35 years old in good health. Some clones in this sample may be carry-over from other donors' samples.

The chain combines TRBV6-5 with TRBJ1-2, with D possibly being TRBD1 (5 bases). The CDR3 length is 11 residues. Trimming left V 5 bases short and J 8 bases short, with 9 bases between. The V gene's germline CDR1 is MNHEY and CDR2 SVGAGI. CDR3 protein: CASSPGQGYTF. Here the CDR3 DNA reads TGTGCCAGCAGTCCAGGACAAGGCTACACCTTC.

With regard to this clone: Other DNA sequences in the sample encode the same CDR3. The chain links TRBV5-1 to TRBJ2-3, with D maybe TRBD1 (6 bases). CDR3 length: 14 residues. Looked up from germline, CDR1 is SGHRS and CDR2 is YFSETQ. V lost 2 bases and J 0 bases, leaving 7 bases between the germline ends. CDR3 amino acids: CASSFTGSTDTQYF. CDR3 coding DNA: TGCGCCAGCAGCTTCACAGGGAGCACAGATACGCAGTATTTT.

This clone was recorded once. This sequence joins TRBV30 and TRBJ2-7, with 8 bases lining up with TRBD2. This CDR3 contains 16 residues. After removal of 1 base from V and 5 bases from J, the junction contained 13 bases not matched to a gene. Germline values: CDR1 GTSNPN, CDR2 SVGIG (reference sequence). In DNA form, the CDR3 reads TGTGCCTGGAGTGGGCGCCGGGCTAGCGGGCGGAACGAGCAGTACTTC. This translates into CAWSGRRASGRNEQYF.

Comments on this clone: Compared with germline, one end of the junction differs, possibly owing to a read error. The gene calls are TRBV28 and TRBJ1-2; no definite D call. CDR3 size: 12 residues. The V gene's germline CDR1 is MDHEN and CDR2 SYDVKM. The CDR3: CASSPPKYGYTF. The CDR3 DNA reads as TGTGCCAGCAGTCCGCCTAAGTATGGCTACACCTTC.

In nucleotides, the CDR3 is TGTGCCAGCAGTTTTGGCGGGCCAACTTGGGGTGAGCAGTTCTTC. Protein sequence: CASSFGGPTWGEQFF. The rearrangement uses TRBV28 and TRBJ2-1; D is perhaps TRBD2 (5 bases). This CDR3 region has 15 residues. Germline assignment: CDR1 MDHEN and CDR2 SYDVKM. V shed 3 bases and J shed 9 bases, with 18 bases lying between them.

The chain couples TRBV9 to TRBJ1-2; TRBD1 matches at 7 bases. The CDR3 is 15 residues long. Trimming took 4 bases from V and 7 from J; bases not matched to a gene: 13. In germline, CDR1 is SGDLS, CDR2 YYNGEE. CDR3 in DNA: TGTGCCAGCAGCCGGGAGGCGCGGGACAGTCTTGGCTACACCTTC. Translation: CASSREARDSLGYTF.

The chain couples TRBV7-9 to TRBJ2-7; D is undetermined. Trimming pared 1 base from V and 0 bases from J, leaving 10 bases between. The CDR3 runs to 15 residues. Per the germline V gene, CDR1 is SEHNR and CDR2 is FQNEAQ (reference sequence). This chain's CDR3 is CASSLGYQASYEQYF. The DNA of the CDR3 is TGTGCCAGCAGCTTAGGTTATCAGGCCTCCTACGAGCAGTACTTC.

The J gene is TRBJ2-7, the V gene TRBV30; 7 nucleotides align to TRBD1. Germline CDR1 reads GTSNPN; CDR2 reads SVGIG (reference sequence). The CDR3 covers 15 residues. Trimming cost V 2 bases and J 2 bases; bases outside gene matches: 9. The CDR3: CAWSPLDRVPYEQYF. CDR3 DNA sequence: TGTGCCTGGAGTCCACTCGACAGGGTTCCCTACGAGCAGTACTTC.